Shown below are 10 T cell receptor beta chains from a single sample sequenced in a study of T cell responses to AZD1222 COVID-19 vaccine (dated by TCRdb to the early 2020s). Taken with the paper, the label for time point translates to: baseline before first vaccination. The library was made by the immunoSEQ multiplex PCR assay. Held by TCRdb, this immuneACCESS table contains in-frame sequences only and omits some clones. Under half of the omission traces to an unresolved V gene where checked; the cause of the rest is unknown. The sample includes about 35,000 clones, with around 88% observed a single time. The ten largest clones take up 6.8% of the sample. Material: peripheral blood, obtained on day 0 of AZD1222 vaccination. The receptors come from an adult in good health.

The chain joins TRBV10-1 to TRBJ2-1; 8 nucleotides line up with TRBD2. Germline lookup yields CDR1 WNHNN and CDR2 SYGVQD (reference sequence). The length of the CDR3 is 14 residues. V was clipped by 3 bases and J by 8 bases; unmatched bases: 6. This chain's CDR3 is CASSDSGGPHEQFF. The CDR3 region has the DNA TGCGCCAGCAGTGACTCGGGAGGGCCCCATGAGCAGTTCTTC.

The genes are TRBV7-9 and TRBJ2-1, with 10 bases aligning to TRBD2. This CDR3 region has 15 residues. Unmatched junction bases numbered 1, after V lost 1 base and J lost 4 bases. Germline V gives CDR1 SEHNR, CDR2 FQNEAQ (reference sequence). The CDR3 DNA reads TGTGCCAGCAGCTTAGTAGCGGGAGGTTACAATGAGCAGTTCTTC. It translates to CASSLVAGGYNEQFF.

The chain carries TRBV7-2 and TRBJ2-5; 11 bases are a match to TRBD2. Germline V gene data show CDR1 as SGHTA and CDR2 as FQGNSA. The V segment lost 4 bases and the J segment 5 bases; nucleotides outside the gene matches: 12. The CDR3 is 17 amino acids. The CDR3 region is CASSSPGSGGAVETQYF. CDR3 coding DNA: TGTGCCAGCAGCTCCCCGGGTAGCGGGGGGGCCGTCGAGACCCAGTACTTC.

The chain employs TRBV3-1 (or the pseudogene TRBV3-2) and TRBJ2-5; the match to TRBD1 covers 10 bases. With V trimmed by 0 bases and J by 4 bases, 8 bases remained unmatched. Germline V gene data show CDR1 as LGHDT and CDR2 as YNNKEL (reference sequence). The CDR3 has 17 amino acids. This CDR3 is CASSQDYWDRGGETQYF. The CDR3, as DNA: TGTGCCAGCAGCCAAGATTATTGGGACAGGGGAGGAGAGACCCAGTACTTC.

The chain recombines TRBV5-4 with TRBJ1-2; 10 bases fit TRBD1. Germline values: CDR1 SGHNT, CDR2 YYREEE (reference sequence). This CDR3 region has 15 residues. Trimming took 4 bases from V and 3 from J; bases not matched to a gene: 6. The chain's CDR3 is CASSKSGTGDYGYTF. CDR3 bases: TGTGCCAGCAGCAAATCCGGGACAGGGGACTATGGCTACACCTTC.

V and J are TRBV7-9 and TRBJ1-4, with D unresolved. Deletions cut 6 bases from V and 5 bases from J, with 7 bases between. Germline V gene lookup returns CDR1 SEHNR and CDR2 FQNEAQ (reference sequence). CDR3 length: 12 residues. The CDR3: CASRRENEKLFF. For the CDR3, the DNA is TGTGCCAGCAGAAGGGAAAATGAAAAACTGTTTTTT.

The chain carries TRBV7-2 and TRBJ2-5; no clear D. V was cut by 2 bases and J by 3 bases, with 10 bases left in between. The CDR3 is 14 residues long. Per the germline V gene, CDR1 is SGHTA and CDR2 is FQGNSA. The CDR3 here is CASSLQASEETQYF. In DNA form, the CDR3 reads TGTGCCAGCAGCTTACAGGCCAGCGAAGAGACCCAGTACTTC.

The chain links TRBV7-2 to TRBJ1-2; tentatively, D is TRBD1 (6 bases). Germline lookup yields CDR1 SGHTA and CDR2 FQGNSA. The V gene lost 5 bases and the J gene lost 8 bases, with 21 bases spanning the gap. This CDR3 is built from 15 residues. CDR3 amino acids: CASSPSQGQQRGYTF. The CDR3 nucleotides are TGTGCCAGCAGCCCATCCCAGGGACAACAACGAGGCTACACCTTC.

The CDR3 DNA sequence: TGTGCCAGCAGTTTTAACAGGAACTATGGCTACACCTTC. Amino acid sequence: CASSFNRNYGYTF. The chain recombines TRBV6-5 with TRBJ1-2, with D possibly being TRBD1 (5 bases). The V end lost 4 bases, the J end lost 2 bases, and 8 bases lay between the germline ends. Germline V lookup: CDR1 MNHEY, CDR2 SVGAGI. The CDR3 totals 13 residues.

The J gene is TRBJ2-7, the V gene TRBV6-2 or TRBV6-3; TRBD2 is a possible D gene (6 bases). CDR1 MNHEY and CDR2 SVGEGT come from the germline V gene. Trimming removed 3 bases at V and 6 bases at J, with 9 bases between. CDR3 length: 12 amino acids. The CDR3 spells CASSYRGTEQYF. Written as DNA, the CDR3 is TGTGCCAGCAGTTATCGGGGGACCGAGCAGTACTTC.